This TCR beta chain was documented in a study of blood T cell repertoires in COVID-19 (TCRdb year 2020). About the investigation overall: Collaborator samples came from the United States, Italy and Spain and covered acute and convalescent phases of COVID-19. The dataset comprised deeply sampled blood TCRbeta repertoires from subjects exposed to, actively infected with, or recovered from COVID-19. Nearly every sample came with metadata listing a de-identified subject ID, COVID-19 status, age in years and sex. The samples were drawn from two sources: the first 160 participants of the ongoing ImmuneRACE study, and 1,000 to 1,500 subjects contributed by 6 global collaborators. The prospective study material was composed of cDNA or gDNA derived from T cells, B-cell-depleted T cells, or PBMCs. A freely available public database, intended as a resource for researchers studying the immune response to SARS-CoV-2, is where the repertoires were released. HLA class I and class II types, where available, came from metadata supplied by the sample provider rather than from assay-based typing.

Whole blood was collected in K2EDTA tubes by collaborating institutions according to the institutions' own protocols. For TCRbeta analysis, collaborator samples were shipped as frozen whole blood, as isolated PBMCs, or as DNA extracted from either sample type. There are 15 amino acids in the CDR3, from cysteine to phenylalanine inclusive. The only DNA kept is the CDR3, 45 bases in frame from the first base. The germline V end is reduced by 2 bases and the J end by 6 bases; junction bases left unmatched: 4. CDR1 and CDR2 are drawn from the germline V gene: ENHRY, SYGVKD. The sample holds one count of this clone. Its antigen specificity is not known. One base away there is no much larger clone; base qualities are not given. TCRbeta CDR3 regions were amplified from genomic DNA by means of the immunoSEQ Assay, a bias-controlled multiplex PCR. Per the source publication's procedure: The number of nucleated cells in each sample was estimated by amplification of reference gene primers within the assay. To quantify the absolute abundance of each unique TCRbeta CDR3 rearrangement, sequence reads were collapsed and filtered. Productive Simpson clonality was computed per sample as the square root of Simpson's diversity index over productive rearrangements. TCRdb carries this immuneACCESS record with in-frame sequences only. Its versions omit some clonotypes, under half of them owing to an unresolved V gene in the studies checked, with the rest unexplained. V, J and clone size reflect that table, while D and trimming were determined from the DNA. The table for this sample lists under 70,000 clones; about nine tenths of them were counted only once. Of the sample, about a tenth falls within the top ten clones.

Broad study findings and their caveats: The quantity of clinical and demographic metadata differed by source and by participant and was supplied without curation.

This receptor was obtained from a woman between 18 and 30 years old with acute or convalescent COVID-19. This chain joins TRBV10-3 to TRBJ1-2, with TRBD1 identical over 12 junction bases. The sequencing input was peripheral blood. The DNA is as follows: TGTGCCATCAGTGAGGGGAGGGACAGGGGGCATGGCTACACCTTC. It codes for CAISEGRDRGHGYTF.